This T cell receptor (beta chain) was recorded in a study of blood T cells in healthy people across ages (dated by TCRdb to 2013 to 2016). The study in broad terms: In model experiments, roughly one uniquely barcoded TCR beta cDNA molecule per two T cells was captured by template switching. To avoid experimental bias, donors of different ages were randomly spread across the sequencing lanes. Donors were grouped into four age groups: young (average approximately 16 years), middle-aged (roughly 38), aged (over 55) and long-lived (roughly 80). To track age-related changes in TCR beta repertoire diversity, the study relied on deep sequencing normalized with unique cDNA molecular identifiers. For two donors (one aged 18 to 29 and one aged 80 or older), the study analyzed two additional independent replicas of 1 million unique cDNA reads from the same blood draw. Study-wide findings and limitations: Compared with the aged group, the long-lived group had more naive CD4+ T cells, fewer expanded clones and increased TCR diversity, a pattern suggesting age selection. Since profiling was done on bulk unsorted PBMCs, naive and antigen-experienced compartments could not be conclusively compared. The CMV infection status of donors was not known, potentially confounding age-related changes in expanded clonotypes. Observed TCR beta diversity per million T cells fell roughly linearly with age, and a significant reduction was already apparent by age around 44. There was a strong correlation between observed TCR beta diversity and the percentage of naive T cells measured by flow cytometry. Estimates of total diversity based on one million sequenced T cells were considered lower bounds and underestimates.

Systemically healthy Caucasian individuals from Russia, roughly 40 in total and aged roughly 6 to 100 years, were included as donors. Each donor gave 8 to 10 milliliters of peripheral blood, drawn into EDTA-treated Vacutainer tubes. Ficoll-Paque density-gradient centrifugation was used to isolate PBMCs, with at least 6 million obtained per sample. Total RNA, at least 6 micrograms per sample, was extracted from PBMCs with Trizol reagent. Naive CD45RAhigh/CD27high T cell percentages were measured by flow cytometry on a PBMC aliquot from every donor. This clonotype has only a few counts. This clone's antigen is unknown. Base qualities are missing; no much larger clone stands one base away. Library prep was done by 5' RACE. Sequencing was performed on an Illumina HiSeq 2500. A second 7 to 11 cycle PCR used a sample-barcoded 5' primer and a J-beta primer mix. Each TCR beta cDNA molecule received a unique molecular identifier from a template-switch 5' adaptor carrying 12 random nucleotides. Each sample yielded at least 2.5 million CDR3-containing paired-end reads. All of the RNA was converted into first-strand cDNA using the Mint cDNA synthesis kit, with a TRBC-specific oligonucleotide serving as the primer. Following uracil-DNA glycosylase treatment, a first 18-cycle PCR with universal primers M1SS and BC2_uni_R was performed on all cDNA. In the authors' own workflow: Each sample was normalized by randomly selecting 1 million high-quality reads, each carrying a distinct molecular identifier. Reads with shared molecular identifiers were discarded instead of being binned into consensus sequences. MiTCR, set to a Q25 quality threshold and the strictest error-elimination algorithm, was used for CDR3 identification, clonotype clustering and error correction. A nonparametric unseen species model with Euler transformation was used to estimate lower-bound total TCR beta diversity. The public reads were run again by TCRdb, first through fastp at Q25 and then through MiXCR, and only productive beta chains were kept. Every distinct CDR3 protein forms one entry, paired with its most common genes and DNA. The V and J calls were not made by the authors but by TCRdb's processing. The sample profile shows 1.5 million to 2 million distinct CDR3 sequences; around 50% of them were found once. Together, the top ten hold approximately 2.1% of the sample.

There are 15 amino acids in the CDR3, from cysteine to phenylalanine inclusive. The retained sequence is limited to the CDR3, 45 bases, with the frame set at the first base. From the germline V gene, CDR1 is SGDLS and CDR2 is YYNGEE. V is shortened by 5 bases, J by 2 bases, and the region joining them spans 15 bases. This clonotype was obtained from a woman aged 40 to 50 in good health. Specimen: blood. The chain is made from TRBV9 and TRBJ2-3, with the D gene possibly TRBD1 or TRBD2, each one fitting 5 bases. The nucleotide sequence is TGTGCCAGCAGGTCCCCGGGGCAGTCCACAGATACGCAGTATTTT. Translation gives CASRSPGQSTDTQYF. The entire variable domain, with the stretches around the CDR3 drawn from the reference TRBV9 and TRBJ2-3 proteins, is DSGVTQTPKHLITATGQRVTLRCSPRSGDLSVYWYQQSLDQGLQFLIQYYNGEERAKGNILERFSAQQFPDLHSELNLSSLELGDSALYFCASRSPGQSTDTQYFGPGTRLTVL.